A selection of T cell receptor beta chains follows, all from one sample in a study of blood T cell repertoires in COVID-19. The method was immunoSEQ multiplex PCR; TCRdb's version includes in-frame clones alone and lacks a portion of them. This sample has a few hundred thousand clones, with roughly 89% found just once. The sequenced sample consisted of peripheral blood. The receptors originated from a woman in her 30s with COVID-19, enrolled during active disease. Both conserved end residues are part of each CDR3. The D gene is left open where the match is weak. Size is stated for part of the rows, as once, few or many counts, or as a class when the clone is expanded.

clone size	D gene	V gene	J gene	CDR3 DNA	CDR3 protein
-	-	TRBV4-1	TRBJ1-3	TGCGCCAGCAGCCGACAAGAGGGAGGCTCAGGAAACACCATATATTTT	CASSRQEGGSGNTIYF
-	TRBD1	TRBV7-9	TRBJ1-1	TGTGCCAGCAGCCGAAGGAACTACAGGGGGAAAGGTGAAGCTTTCTTT	CASSRRNYRGKGEAFF
-	-	TRBV10-3	TRBJ2-7	TGTGCCATCAGTGAGTCGGTCCAGGGTGATTGGCAGTACTTC	CAISESVQGDWQYF
-	-	TRBV27	TRBJ1-1	TGTGCCAGCAGTTTCCGAGCGAGCTCGATGAACACTGAAGCTTTCTTT	CASSFRASSMNTEAFF
-	TRBD1	TRBV10-3	TRBJ1-5	TGTGCCATCAGTGAGTATCGGGACAGGGGGCCTTATAGCAATCAGCCCCAGCATTTT	CAISEYRDRGPYSNQPQHF
-	-	TRBV7-9	TRBJ2-2	TGTGCCAGCAGCTTACAGACAACCGGGGAGCTGTTTTTT	CASSLQTTGELFF
-	-	TRBV19	TRBJ1-6	TGTGCCAGTAGTTCGAGCTCCAGCGGGATTTCACCCCTCCACTTT	CASSSSSSGISPLHF
-	-	TRBV11-2	TRBJ1-4	TGTGCCAGCAGCTTAGCGTTAGTAGCAACCCCTCGCCGGGGGGAAAAACTGTTTTTT	CASSLALVATPRRGEKLFF
-	-	TRBV4-1	TRBJ2-1	TGCGCCAGCAGCCAACCATGGGAAAAGCGGTACAATGAGCAGTTCTTC	CASSQPWEKRYNEQFF
-	-	TRBV30	TRBJ1-1	TGTGCCTGGAGCCCGCCCGGTAACACTGAAGCTTTCTTT	CAWSPPGNTEAFF
-	-	TRBV19	TRBJ1-3	TGTGCCAGTAGTACTGACAGAAGAGATGGAAACACCATATATTTT	CASSTDRRDGNTIYF
-	TRBD1	TRBV5-1	TRBJ1-2	TGCGCCAGCAGCTTGGCCGGGACAGCCACGGAGGGCTACACCTTC	CASSLAGTATEGYTF
-	TRBD1	TRBV28	TRBJ1-1	TGTGCCAGCAGAAAAGACAGGGGGCCGGTTGAAGCTTTCTTT	CASRKDRGPVEAFF
-	-	TRBV5-6	TRBJ2-4	TGTGCCAGCAGCTTGCGCGGTTCCCTGAACATTCAGTACTTC	CASSLRGSLNIQYF
once	TRBD1	TRBV9	TRBJ1-6	TGTGCCAGCAGCTCCGGACAGGGGGATTCACCCCTCCACTTT	CASSSGQGDSPLHF
-	-	TRBV7-9	TRBJ1-1	TGTGCCAGCAGCTTTGGGGGGATGAACACTGAAGCTTTCTTT	CASSFGGMNTEAFF
-	TRBD1	TRBV28	TRBJ1-2	TGTGCCAGCAGTTTAGAGGGACAGTTCTATGGCTACACCTTC	CASSLEGQFYGYTF
-	-	TRBV10-3	TRBJ2-1	TGTGCCATCAGTGAGTCAAACGGGGGGCTGGGGTATGAGCAGTTCTTC	CAISESNGGLGYEQFF
-	TRBD2	TRBV27	TRBJ2-5	TGTGCCACCAAAGAGACCCGACTAGCGGGGGGGCGAGAGACCCAGTACTTC	CATKETRLAGGRETQYF
-	-	TRBV2	TRBJ2-2	TGTGCCAGCAAACGGGAACCGGGGTCCCGCACCGGGGAGCTGTTTTTT	CASKREPGSRTGELFF
-	TRBD1	TRBV29-1	TRBJ1-1	TGCAGCGTGGGGGACAGGGCCCACTTGAAGGCTTTCTTT	CSVGDRAHLKAFF
once	TRBD2	TRBV18	TRBJ2-1	TGTGCCAGCACGACTAGCGAGTACAATGAGCAGTTCTTC	CASTTSEYNEQFF
few	-	TRBV7-9	TRBJ1-2	TGTGCCAGCGGGGCAGGGTCCCGGAGCTATGGCTACACCTTC	CASGAGSRSYGYTF
-	-	TRBV28	TRBJ2-3	TGTGCCAGCAGTTCTATCACAGATACGCAGTATTTT	CASSSITDTQYF
-	-	TRBV27	TRBJ1-2	TGTGCCAGCAGTTTAATGGGGGGAGGGTTAAATGGCTACACCTTC	CASSLMGGGLNGYTF
-	-	TRBV6-5	TRBJ1-1	TGTGCCAGCAGTTACACCGACAGGAACACTGAAGCTTTCTTT	CASSYTDRNTEAFF
-	-	TRBV7-9	TRBJ1-1	TGTGCCAGCAGCGATTCAGTTTATAGAGGATCCAGAGGGACTGAAGCTTTCTTT	CASSDSVYRGSRGTEAFF
-	TRBD1	TRBV4-1	TRBJ1-2	TGCGCCAGCAGCCAAGACGCGGGACAGTTTTATGGCTACACCTTC	CASSQDAGQFYGYTF
-	-	TRBV20-1	TRBJ1-1	TGCAGGGCGGACAGTCCTTTTGAAGCTTTCTTT	CRADSPFEAFF
-	TRBD1	TRBV7-9	TRBJ1-5	TGTGCCAGCAGCTTAGGGGGACAGGGGGCACATCAGCCCCAGCATTTT	CASSLGGQGAHQPQHF
-	-	TRBV2	TRBJ2-5	TGTGCCAGCAGTGACTCTTTAGAGACCCAGTACTTC	CASSDSLETQYF
-	TRBD1	TRBV2	TRBJ1-2	TGTGCCAGCAGTGTTGGGACAGGGCTTGGCTACACCTTC	CASSVGTGLGYTF
-	TRBD1	TRBV19	TRBJ1-1	TGTGCCAGTAGTCCCTCGGACAGGGGGGGCACTGAAGCTTTCTTT	CASSPSDRGGTEAFF
-	TRBD1	TRBV25-1	TRBJ1-1	TGTGCCAGCAGACAGGGGATCGGAGCTTTCTTT	CASRQGIGAFF
-	TRBD1	TRBV6-4	TRBJ1-6	TGTGCCAGCAGTGGCACAGGGGGAAATTCACCCCTCCACTTT	CASSGTGGNSPLHF
-	-	TRBV29-1	TRBJ2-7	TGCAGCGTTGAGGGGGGAGATACCTACGAGCAGTACTTC	CSVEGGDTYEQYF
-	TRBD1	TRBV7-9	TRBJ2-5	TGTGCCAGCAGCTACCCCAACCTCAGGGGGCCCCGGGAGACCCAGTACTTC	CASSYPNLRGPRETQYF
-	-	TRBV10-3	TRBJ2-3	TGTGCCATCAGTGAGCTAGCTTCCCCAGATACGCAGTATTTT	CAISELASPDTQYF
-	TRBD1	TRBV4-1	TRBJ2-2	TGCGCCAGCAGCCTGTGGACAGGGTCGAACACCGGGGAGCTGTTTTTT	CASSLWTGSNTGELFF
few	TRBD1	TRBV27	TRBJ1-1	TGTGCCAGCAGTTTCCTAGGGACAGCTGAAGCTTTCTTT	CASSFLGTAEAFF
-	-	TRBV28	TRBJ1-2	TGTGCCAGCAGTTTCTTGGTTACTCATGGCTACACCTTC	CASSFLVTHGYTF
-	TRBD1	TRBV19	TRBJ1-5	TGTGCCAGTCGCCGCGGTGGGACAGGAGGTCAGCCCCAGCATTTT	CASRRGGTGGQPQHF
-	-	TRBV28	TRBJ2-5	TGTGCCAGCAGTTTAGGAGGGCAGGGAGAGACCCAGTACTTC	CASSLGGQGETQYF
-	-	TRBV7-9	TRBJ1-2	TGTGCCAGCAGCTCGGGGGTCTATGGCTACACCTTC	CASSSGVYGYTF
-	TRBD1	TRBV7-7	TRBJ2-5	TGTGCTAGCAGCCGACAGGGAAAGGAGACCCAGTACTTC	CASSRQGKETQYF
-	-	TRBV11-3	TRBJ1-1	TGTGCCAGCAGCTTAGATCACCTTCAGGGTGAAGCTTTCTTT	CASSLDHLQGEAFF
-	TRBD1	TRBV28	TRBJ1-1	TGTGCCAGCATTAACGCCGGGACAGCATTTCTAGCTTTCTTT	CASINAGTAFLAFF
-	-	TRBV9	TRBJ1-1	TGTGCCAGCAGCCTTCGGGGGGAGGGCACTGAAGCTTTCTTT	CASSLRGEGTEAFF
-	-	TRBV2	TRBJ2-2	TGTGCCAGCAGTGAAGCTAGAAGATACACCGGGGAGCTGTTTTTT	CASSEARRYTGELFF
-	-	TRBV7-3	TRBJ2-1	TGTGCCAGCAGCTTAATTGGCGGGGGCGCTGAGCAGTTCTTC	CASSLIGGGAEQFF
-	TRBD1	TRBV24-1	TRBJ1-5	TGTGCCACCAGTGATCGGACAGGGGGCAATCAGCCCCAGCATTTT	CATSDRTGGNQPQHF
-	TRBD2	TRBV2	TRBJ2-1	TGTGCCAGCAGCCCCCTAGCGGGGGTGGTCAATGAGCAGTTCTTC	CASSPLAGVVNEQFF
-	-	TRBV11-3	TRBJ1-1	TGTGCCAGCAGCTTAGCCGGGAACACTGAAGCTTTCTTT	CASSLAGNTEAFF
-	TRBD2	TRBV7-9	TRBJ2-1	TGTGCCAGCAGCTTCGGGAGGAATGAGCAGTTCTTC	CASSFGRNEQFF
-	-	TRBV9	TRBJ1-6	TGTGCCAGCAGCGTATTGAGGGCAGGCTCACCCCTCCACTTT	CASSVLRAGSPLHF